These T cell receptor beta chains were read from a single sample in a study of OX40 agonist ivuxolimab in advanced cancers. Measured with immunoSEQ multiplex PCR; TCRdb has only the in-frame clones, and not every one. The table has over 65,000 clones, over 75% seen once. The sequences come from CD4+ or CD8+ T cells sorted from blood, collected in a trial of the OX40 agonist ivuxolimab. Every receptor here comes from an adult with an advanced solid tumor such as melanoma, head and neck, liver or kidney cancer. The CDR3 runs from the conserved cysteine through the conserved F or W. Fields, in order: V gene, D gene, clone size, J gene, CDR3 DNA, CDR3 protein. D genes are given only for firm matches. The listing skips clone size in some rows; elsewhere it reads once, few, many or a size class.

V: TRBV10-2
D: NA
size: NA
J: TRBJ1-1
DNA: TGCGCCAGCCTATCCCGGGACCGCGGAGGGTTGCCTGAAGCTTTCTTT
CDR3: CASLSRDRGGLPEAFF

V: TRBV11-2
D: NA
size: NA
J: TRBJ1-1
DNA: TGTGCCAGCAGCTTAGGGACACCTAACACTGAAGCTTTCTTT
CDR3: CASSLGTPNTEAFF

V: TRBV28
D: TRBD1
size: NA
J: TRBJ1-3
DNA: TGTGCCAGCAGCAATCGGGGACAGGCGTTCTCTGGAAACACCATATATTTT
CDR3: CASSNRGQAFSGNTIYF

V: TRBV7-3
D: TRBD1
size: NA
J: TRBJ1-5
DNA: TGTGCCAGCAGCTCAGGGACAGGGCATAGACAGCCCCAGCATTTT
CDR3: CASSSGTGHRQPQHF

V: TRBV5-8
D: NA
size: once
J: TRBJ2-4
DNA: TGTGCCAGCAGCTACTTGACAGGCTCAGCCAAAAACATTCAGTACTTC
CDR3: CASSYLTGSAKNIQYF

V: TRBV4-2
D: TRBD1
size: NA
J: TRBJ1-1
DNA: TGTGCCAGCAGCCAAGATAGCAGGGGGCTTTATAATTCAGCTTTCTTT
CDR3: CASSQDSRGLYNSAFF

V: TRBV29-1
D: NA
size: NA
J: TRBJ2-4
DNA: TGCAGCGTTGAGCTTTGGGACATTCAGTACTTC
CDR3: CSVELWDIQYF

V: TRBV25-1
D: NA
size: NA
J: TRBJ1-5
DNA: TGTGCCAGCAGTGTAGGCAATCAGCCCCAGCATTTT
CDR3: CASSVGNQPQHF

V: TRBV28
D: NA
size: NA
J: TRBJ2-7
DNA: TGTGCCAGCAGTTTTGTGTGGGGAGGTAACTACGAGCAGTACTTC
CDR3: CASSFVWGGNYEQYF

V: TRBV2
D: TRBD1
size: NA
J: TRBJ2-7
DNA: TGTGCCAGCAGGCGACAGGGTGCTGACGAGCAGTACTTC
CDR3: CASRRQGADEQYF

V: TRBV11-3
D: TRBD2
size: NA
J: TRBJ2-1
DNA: TGTGCCAGCAGCTTCAGTAGCGGGAGCCTAAATGAGCAGTTCTTC
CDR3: CASSFSSGSLNEQFF

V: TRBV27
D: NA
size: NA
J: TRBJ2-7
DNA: TGTGCCAGCAGTCCCCTTAAGGGCGGGATCAACGAGCAGTACTTC
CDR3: CASSPLKGGINEQYF

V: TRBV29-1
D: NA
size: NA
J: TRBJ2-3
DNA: TGCAGCGTTGATAGCGGTACTTCAGATACGCAGTATTTT
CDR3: CSVDSGTSDTQYF

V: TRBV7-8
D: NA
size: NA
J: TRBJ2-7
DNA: TGTGCCAGCAGCAGACGGGGTGGACTCTCCTACGAGCAGTACTTC
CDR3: CASSRRGGLSYEQYF

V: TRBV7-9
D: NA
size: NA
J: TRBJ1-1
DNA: TGTGCCAGCAGCTTGGGGGGAGGCAGGGCGGGTACTGAAGCTTTCTTT
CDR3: CASSLGGGRAGTEAFF

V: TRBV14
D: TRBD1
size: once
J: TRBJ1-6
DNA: TGTGCCAGCAGCCAAATACAGGGGAGAGATTCACCCCTCCACTTT
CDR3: CASSQIQGRDSPLHF

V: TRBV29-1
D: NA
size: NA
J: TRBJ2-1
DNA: TGCAGCGTTAGGAGGGACCTCTCCTACAATGAGCAGTTCTTC
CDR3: CSVRRDLSYNEQFF

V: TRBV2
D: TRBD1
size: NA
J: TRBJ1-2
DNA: TGTGCCAGCAGCCGGGACAGGGGCGGCTATGGCTACACCTTC
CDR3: CASSRDRGGYGYTF

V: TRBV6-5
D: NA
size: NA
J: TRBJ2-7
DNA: TGTGCCAGCAGTTACACCCCCGAGAGCGAGCAGTACTTC
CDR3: CASSYTPESEQYF

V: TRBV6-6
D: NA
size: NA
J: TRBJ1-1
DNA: TGTGCCAGCAGGACCGTTACTGGTAACACTGAAGCTTTCTTT
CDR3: CASRTVTGNTEAFF

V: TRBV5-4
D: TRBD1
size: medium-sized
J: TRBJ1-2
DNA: TGTGCCAGCAGTCAGGGGGCCTATGGCTACACCTTC
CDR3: CASSQGAYGYTF

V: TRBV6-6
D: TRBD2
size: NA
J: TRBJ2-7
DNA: TGTGCCAGCAATAAGGGACTAGCGAACTCCTACGAGCAGTACTTC
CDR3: CASNKGLANSYEQYF

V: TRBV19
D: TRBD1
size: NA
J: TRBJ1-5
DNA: TGTGCCAGTAGTACCAGAGAGGGGACAGGGGCGTTAGGCAATCAGCCCCAGCATTTT
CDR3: CASSTREGTGALGNQPQHF

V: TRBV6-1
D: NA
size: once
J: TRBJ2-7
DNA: TGTGCCAGCAGTAGAAACCTACAGGGCTACGAGCAGTACTTC
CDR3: CASSRNLQGYEQYF

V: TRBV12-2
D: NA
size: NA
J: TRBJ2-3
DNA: TGTGCAAGTCGCCCTCCCCTCCCCGGGACTAGCGGGAGTATAGATACGCAGTATTTT
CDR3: CASRPPLPGTSGSIDTQYF

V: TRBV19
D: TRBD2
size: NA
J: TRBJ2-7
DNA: TGTGCCAGTAGTCCCGGACTAGCGGGCCTTTGGGAGCAGTACTTC
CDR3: CASSPGLAGLWEQYF

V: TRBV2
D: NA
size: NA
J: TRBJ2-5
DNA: TGTGCCAGCACCCTAAGGTCGGATCAAGAGACCCAGTACTTC
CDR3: CASTLRSDQETQYF

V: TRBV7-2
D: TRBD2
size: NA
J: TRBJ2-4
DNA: TGTGCCAGCAGCCCTGCGGGAGCGGTGGGGAACATTCAGTACTTC
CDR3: CASSPAGAVGNIQYF

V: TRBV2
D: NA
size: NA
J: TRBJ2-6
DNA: TGTGCCAGCACTCCATTTGGGGCCAACGTCCTGACTTTC
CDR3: CASTPFGANVLTF

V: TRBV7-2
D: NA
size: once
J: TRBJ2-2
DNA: TGTGCCAGCAGCTTAGGGATCTGGAGTGCCGGGGAGCTGTTTTTT
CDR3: CASSLGIWSAGELFF

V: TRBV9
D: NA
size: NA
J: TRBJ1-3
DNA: TGTGCCAGCAGCCCCGCCGGGGTAGGATCTGGAAACACCATATATTTT
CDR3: CASSPAGVGSGNTIYF

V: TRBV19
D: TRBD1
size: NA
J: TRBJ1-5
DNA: TGTGCCAGTAGTATAGGGTCTGGGACAGGGAATAATCAGCCCCAGCATTTT
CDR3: CASSIGSGTGNNQPQHF

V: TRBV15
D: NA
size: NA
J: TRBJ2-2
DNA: TGTGCCACCAGCAGAGATAGTAGACAGACAAACACCGGGGAGCTGTTTTTT
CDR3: CATSRDSRQTNTGELFF

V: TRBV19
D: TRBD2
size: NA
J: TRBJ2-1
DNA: TGTGCCAGTAGTTTCCTGAACACCCAAGGCGGGAGGAATGAGCAGTTCTTC
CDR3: CASSFLNTQGGRNEQFF

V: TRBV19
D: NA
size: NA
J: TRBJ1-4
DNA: TGTGCCAGTACTTCGTGGGGGGCGGGAAATGAAAAACTGTTTTTT
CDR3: CASTSWGAGNEKLFF

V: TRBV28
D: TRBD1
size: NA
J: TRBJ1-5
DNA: TGTGCCAGCAGTTCACTAACGCTGGGAGGGGGCGGTCAGCCCCAGCATTTT
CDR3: CASSSLTLGGGGQPQHF

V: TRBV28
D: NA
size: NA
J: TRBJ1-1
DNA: TGTGCCAGCAGTGCGGAACAGGGTTGGGAATTAAGCACTGAAGCTTTCTTT
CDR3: CASSAEQGWELSTEAFF

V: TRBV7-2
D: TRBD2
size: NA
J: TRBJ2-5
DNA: TGTGCCAGCAGCTTAGCGGTAGCGGGAGTGGAGACCCAGTACTTC
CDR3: CASSLAVAGVETQYF

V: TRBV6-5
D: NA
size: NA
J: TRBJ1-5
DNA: TGTGCCAGCAGTTACGTGGACAGCAATCAGCCCCAGCATTTT
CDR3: CASSYVDSNQPQHF

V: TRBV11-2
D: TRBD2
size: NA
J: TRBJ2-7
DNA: TGTGCCAGCAGCTTCGCAGTCTTCAGCGGGAGTAGCTACGAGCAGTACTTC
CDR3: CASSFAVFSGSSYEQYF

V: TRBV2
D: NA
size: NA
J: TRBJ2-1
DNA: TGTGCCAGCAGTGAACCCAGCGGGACAATTAACAATGAGCAGTTCTTC
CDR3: CASSEPSGTINNEQFF

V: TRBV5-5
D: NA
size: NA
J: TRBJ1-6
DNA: TGTGCCAGCAGTATCAGGGACCCTAATTCACCCCTCCACTTT
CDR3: CASSIRDPNSPLHF

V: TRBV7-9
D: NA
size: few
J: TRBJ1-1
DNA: TGTGCCAGCAGCCCCCAGGGCGGGAACACTGAAGCTTTCTTT
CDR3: CASSPQGGNTEAFF

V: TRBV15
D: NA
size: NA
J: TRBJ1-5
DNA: TGTGCCACCAGCAGAGATCGGCCGTGGGTCTACAATCAGCCCCAGCATTTT
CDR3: CATSRDRPWVYNQPQHF

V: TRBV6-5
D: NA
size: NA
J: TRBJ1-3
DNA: TGTGCCAGCAGTTCAGGGGTCGGAAACACCATATATTTT
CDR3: CASSSGVGNTIYF

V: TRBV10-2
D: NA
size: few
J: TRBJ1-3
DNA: TGCGCCAGCAGTGCGGGGGGAACTGGAAACACCATATATTTT
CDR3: CASSAGGTGNTIYF

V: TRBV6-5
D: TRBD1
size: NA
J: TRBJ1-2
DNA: TGTGCCAGCAGGACCACAGGGGAGGGAGGACGGGGCTACACCTTC
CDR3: CASRTTGEGGRGYTF

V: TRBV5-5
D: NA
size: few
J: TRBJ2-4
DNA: TGTGCCAGCAGCTTCTTAGACGGGAACCTGGGTACCAAAAACATTCAGTACTTC
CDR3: CASSFLDGNLGTKNIQYF

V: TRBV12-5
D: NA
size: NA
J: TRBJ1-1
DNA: TGTGCTAGTGGTTTGGACAGAGAAGCTTTCTTT
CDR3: CASGLDREAFF

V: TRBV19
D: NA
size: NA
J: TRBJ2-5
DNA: TGTGCCAGTAGGGGGGGCCAAGAGACCCAGTACTTC
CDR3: CASRGGQETQYF

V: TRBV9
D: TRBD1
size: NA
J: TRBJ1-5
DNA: TGTGCCAGCAGCGTAGGGCAGGGGGCGGGACAGCCCCAGCATTTT
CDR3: CASSVGQGAGQPQHF

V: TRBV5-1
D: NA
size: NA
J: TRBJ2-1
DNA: TGCGCCAGCAGCTTGGGACTAGTTAATGAGCAGTTCTTC
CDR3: CASSLGLVNEQFF